This record concerns one T cell receptor beta chain sequence. The assay was immunoSEQ multiplex PCR, and TCRdb's table has in-frame clones only and misses some. The table lists 91,000 or so clones, about 87% of them singletons. The sample comes from a study of blood T cell repertoires in COVID-19. Study summary: The United States, Italy and Spain supplied acute and convalescent COVID-19 samples. T cells, B-cell-depleted T cells, or PBMCs supplied cDNA or gDNA.

V lost 4 bases, J lost 3 bases, and 15 bases lay in between. Germline values: CDR1 SNHLY, CDR2 FYNNEI. The CDR3 length is 15 residues. V gene TRBV2 combines with J gene TRBJ1-1; possible D gene TRBD1, 5 bases. This receptor was taken from a human donor in a cohort sampled during active COVID-19. The sample was peripheral blood. The CDR3 DNA follows: TGTGCCAGCAGTGGGGCAGGGTTGGATTACACTGAAGCTTTCTTT. It encodes CASSGAGLDYTEAFF.